This T cell receptor beta chain was identified during a study of blood T cell repertoires in COVID-19. At the level of the study: The cDNA or gDNA used as material had been derived from T cells, B-cell-depleted T cells, or PBMCs.

Repertoires were generated with immunoSEQ multiplex PCR, while TCRdb's copy carries only in-frame clones and drops some. The table has around 370,000 clones, around nine tenths seen once. V dropped 6 bases and J dropped 2; count of bases not matched to a gene: 13. In germline, CDR1 is MNHEY, CDR2 SMNVEV (reference sequence). This CDR3 is built from 17 residues. The specimen sequenced was peripheral blood. The chain joins TRBV27 to TRBJ2-3; TRBD2 matches at 8 bases. The origin of this receptor is a woman in her 70s with COVID-19, enrolled during active disease. CDR3 residues: CASRLMGSGGFTDTQYF. The DNA of the CDR3 is TGTGCCAGCAGACTCATGGGGAGCGGGGGCTTCACAGATACGCAGTATTTT.